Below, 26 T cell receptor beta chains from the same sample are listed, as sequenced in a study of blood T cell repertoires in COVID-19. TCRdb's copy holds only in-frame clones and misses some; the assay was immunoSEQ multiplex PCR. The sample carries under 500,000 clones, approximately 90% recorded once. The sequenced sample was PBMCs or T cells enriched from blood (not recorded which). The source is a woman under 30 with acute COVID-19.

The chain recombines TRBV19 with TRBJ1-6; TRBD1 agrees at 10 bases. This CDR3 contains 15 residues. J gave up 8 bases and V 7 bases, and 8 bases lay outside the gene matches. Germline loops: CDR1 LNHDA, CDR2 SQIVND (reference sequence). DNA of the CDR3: TGTGCCAGTAAATCGGGACAGGGGAATGATTCACCCCTCCACTTT. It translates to CASKSGQGNDSPLHF.

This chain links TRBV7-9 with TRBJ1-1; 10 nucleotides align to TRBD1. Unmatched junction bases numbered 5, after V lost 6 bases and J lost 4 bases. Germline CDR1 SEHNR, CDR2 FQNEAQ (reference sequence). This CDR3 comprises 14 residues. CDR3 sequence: CASRGDRGITEAFF. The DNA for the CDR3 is TGTGCCAGCAGGGGGGACAGGGGCATCACTGAAGCTTTCTTT.

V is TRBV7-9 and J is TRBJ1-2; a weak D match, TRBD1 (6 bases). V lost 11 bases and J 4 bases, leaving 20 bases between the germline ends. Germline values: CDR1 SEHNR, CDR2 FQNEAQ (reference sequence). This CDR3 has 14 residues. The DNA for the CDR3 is TGTGCCGGCAACAAGGGGGGTCCCCTCTATGGCTACACCTTC. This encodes CAGNKGGPLYGYTF. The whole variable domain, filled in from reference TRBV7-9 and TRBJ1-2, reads DTGVSQNPRHKITKRGQNVTFRCDPISEHNRLYWYRQTLGQGPEFLTYFQNEAQLEKSRLLSDRFSAERPKGSFSTLEIQRTEQGDSAMYLCAGNKGGPLYGYTFGSGTRLTVV.

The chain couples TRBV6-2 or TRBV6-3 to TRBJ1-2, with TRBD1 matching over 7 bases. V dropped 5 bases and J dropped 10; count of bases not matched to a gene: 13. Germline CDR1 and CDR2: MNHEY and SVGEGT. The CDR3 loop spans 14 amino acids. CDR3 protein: CASSQGGQGRDYTF. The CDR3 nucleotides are TGTGCCAGCAGTCAGGGGGGCCAAGGAAGGGACTACACCTTC.

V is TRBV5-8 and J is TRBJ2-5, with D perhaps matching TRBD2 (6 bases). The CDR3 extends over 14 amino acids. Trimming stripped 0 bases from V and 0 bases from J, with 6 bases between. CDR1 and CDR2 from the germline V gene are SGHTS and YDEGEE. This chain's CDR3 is CASSLGTNQETQYF. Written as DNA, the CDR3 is TGTGCCAGCAGCTTGGGGACTAACCAAGAGACCCAGTACTTC.

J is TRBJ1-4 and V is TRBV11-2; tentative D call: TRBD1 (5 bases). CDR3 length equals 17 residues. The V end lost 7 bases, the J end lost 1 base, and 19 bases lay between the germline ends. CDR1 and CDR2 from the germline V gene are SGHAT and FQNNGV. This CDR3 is CASNYRNRRGTNEKLFF. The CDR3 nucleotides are TGTGCCAGCAACTACCGAAACAGGAGAGGAACTAATGAAAAACTGTTTTTT.

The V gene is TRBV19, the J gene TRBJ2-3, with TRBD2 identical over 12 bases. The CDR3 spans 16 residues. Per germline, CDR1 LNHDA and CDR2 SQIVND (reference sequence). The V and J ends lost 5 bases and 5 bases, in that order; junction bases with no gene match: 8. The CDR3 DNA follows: TGTGCCAGTAGTCCTAGCGGGGGGGCCCCGGGAGATACGCAGTATTTT. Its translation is CASSPSGGAPGDTQYF.

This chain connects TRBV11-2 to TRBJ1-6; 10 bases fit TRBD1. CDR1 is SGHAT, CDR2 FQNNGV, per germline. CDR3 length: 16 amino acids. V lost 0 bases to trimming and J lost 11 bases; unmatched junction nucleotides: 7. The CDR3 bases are TGTGCCAGCAGCTTAGAATCGGGACAGGGGATCCCACCCCTCCACTTT. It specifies CASSLESGQGIPPLHF.

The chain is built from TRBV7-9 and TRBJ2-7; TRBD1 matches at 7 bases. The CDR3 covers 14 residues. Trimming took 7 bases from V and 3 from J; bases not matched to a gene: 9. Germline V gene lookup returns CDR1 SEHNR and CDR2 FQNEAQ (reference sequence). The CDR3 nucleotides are TGTGCCAGCACTCCAGGGGGACAAGACTACGAGCAGTACTTC. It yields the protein CASTPGGQDYEQYF.

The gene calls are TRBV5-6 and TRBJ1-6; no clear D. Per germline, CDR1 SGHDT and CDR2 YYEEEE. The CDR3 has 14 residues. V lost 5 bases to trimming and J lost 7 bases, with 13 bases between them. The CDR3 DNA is TGTGCCAGCAGTTCCTCTAGGCTAAATTCACCCCTCCACTTT. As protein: CASSSSRLNSPLHF.

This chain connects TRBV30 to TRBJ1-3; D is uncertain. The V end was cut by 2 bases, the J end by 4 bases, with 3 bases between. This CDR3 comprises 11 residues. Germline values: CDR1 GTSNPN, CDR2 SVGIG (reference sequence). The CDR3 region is CAWSPGNTIYF. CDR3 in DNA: TGTGCCTGGAGTCCAGGAAACACCATATATTTT. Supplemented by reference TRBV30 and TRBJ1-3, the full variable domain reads SQTIHQWPATLVQPVGSPLSLECTVEGTSNPNLYWYRQAAGRGLQLLFYSVGIGQISSEVPQNLSASRPQDRQFILSSKKLLLSDSGFYLCAWSPGNTIYFGEGSWLTVV.

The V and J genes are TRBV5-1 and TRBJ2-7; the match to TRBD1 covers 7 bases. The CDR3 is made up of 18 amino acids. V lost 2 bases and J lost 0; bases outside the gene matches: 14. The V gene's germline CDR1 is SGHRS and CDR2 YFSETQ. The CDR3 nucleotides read TGCGCCAGCAGCTTTTCCCCCCAGGACAGGAGACTCTCCTACGAGCAGTACTTC. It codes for CASSFSPQDRRLSYEQYF.

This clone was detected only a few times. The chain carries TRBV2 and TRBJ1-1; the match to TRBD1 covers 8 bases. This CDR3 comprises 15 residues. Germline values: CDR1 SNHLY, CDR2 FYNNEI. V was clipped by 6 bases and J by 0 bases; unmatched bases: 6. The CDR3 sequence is CASRKTGAMNTEAFF. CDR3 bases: TGTGCCAGCAGAAAGACAGGGGCGATGAACACTGAAGCTTTCTTT.

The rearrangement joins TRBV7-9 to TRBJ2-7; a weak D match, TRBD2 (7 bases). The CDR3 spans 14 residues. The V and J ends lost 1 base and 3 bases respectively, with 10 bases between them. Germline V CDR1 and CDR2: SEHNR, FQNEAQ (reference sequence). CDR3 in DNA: TGTGCCAGCAGCTTAGAGGGGGGGAACTACGAGCAGTACTTC. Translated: CASSLEGGNYEQYF.

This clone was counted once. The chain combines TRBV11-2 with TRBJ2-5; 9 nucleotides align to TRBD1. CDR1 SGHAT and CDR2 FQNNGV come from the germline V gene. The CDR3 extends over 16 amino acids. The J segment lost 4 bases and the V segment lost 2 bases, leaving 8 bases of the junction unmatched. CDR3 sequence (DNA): TGTGCCAGCAGCTTAAAAAGACAGGGGGATCGAGAGACCCAGTACTTC. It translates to CASSLKRQGDRETQYF.

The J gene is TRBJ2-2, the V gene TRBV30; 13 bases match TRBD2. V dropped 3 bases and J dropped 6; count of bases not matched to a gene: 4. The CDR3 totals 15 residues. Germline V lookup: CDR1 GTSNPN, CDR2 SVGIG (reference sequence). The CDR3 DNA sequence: TGTGCCTGGAGACTAGCGGGAGGGCAATCCGGGGAGCTGTTTTTT. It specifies CAWRLAGGQSGELFF.

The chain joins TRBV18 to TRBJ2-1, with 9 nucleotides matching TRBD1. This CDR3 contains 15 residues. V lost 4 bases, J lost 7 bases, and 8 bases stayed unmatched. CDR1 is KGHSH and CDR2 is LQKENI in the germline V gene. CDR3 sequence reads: CASSRLGQGGNEQFF. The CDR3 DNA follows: TGTGCCAGCTCACGACTGGGACAGGGCGGAAATGAGCAGTTCTTC.

CDR3 nucleotides: TGTGCCAGTCAATCGGCGGGACAGGGGGCCCAGTTGGATGAAAAACTGTTTTTT. It yields the protein CASQSAGQGAQLDEKLFF. The J gene is TRBJ1-4, the V gene TRBV19; 12 bases align to TRBD1. Germline lookup yields CDR1 LNHDA and CDR2 SQIVND (reference sequence). The CDR3 is made up of 18 amino acids. The V gene end was trimmed by 8 bases and the J gene end by 6 bases; junction bases not matched to a gene: 16.

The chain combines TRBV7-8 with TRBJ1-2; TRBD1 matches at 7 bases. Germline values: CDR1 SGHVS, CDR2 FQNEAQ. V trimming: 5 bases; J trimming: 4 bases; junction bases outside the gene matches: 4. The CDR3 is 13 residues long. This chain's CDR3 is CASSQGEFYGYTF. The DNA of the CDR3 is TGTGCCAGCAGCCAGGGGGAGTTCTATGGCTACACCTTC.

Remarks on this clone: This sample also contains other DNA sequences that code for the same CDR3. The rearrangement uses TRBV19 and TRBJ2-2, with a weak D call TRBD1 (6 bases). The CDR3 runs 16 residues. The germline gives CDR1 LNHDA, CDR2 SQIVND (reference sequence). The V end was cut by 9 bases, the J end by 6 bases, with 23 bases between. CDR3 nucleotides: TGTGCCAGAGATCCCCCGGGACAAAGCATGGCCGGGGAGCTGTTTTTT. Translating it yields CARDPPGQSMAGELFF. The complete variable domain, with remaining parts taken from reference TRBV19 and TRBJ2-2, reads DGGITQSPKYLFRKEGQNVTLSCEQNLNHDAMYWYRQDPGQGLRLIYYSQIVNDFQKGDIAEGYSVSREKKESFPLTVTSAQKNPTAFYLCARDPPGQSMAGELFFGEGSRLTVL.

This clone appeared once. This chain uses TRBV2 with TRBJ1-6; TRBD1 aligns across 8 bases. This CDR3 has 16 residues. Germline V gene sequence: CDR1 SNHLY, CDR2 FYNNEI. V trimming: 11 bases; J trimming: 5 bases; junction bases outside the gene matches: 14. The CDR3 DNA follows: TGTGCCCGTCGGCAGGGGGCGTCTGCGGATAATTCACCCCTCCACTTT. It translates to CARRQGASADNSPLHF.

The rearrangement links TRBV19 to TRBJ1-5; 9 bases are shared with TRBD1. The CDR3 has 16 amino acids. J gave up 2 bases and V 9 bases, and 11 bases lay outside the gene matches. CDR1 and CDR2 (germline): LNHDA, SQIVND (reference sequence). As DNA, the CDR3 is TGTGCCAGCCTCAGGAGGGGACAGGGAGGCAATCAGCCCCAGCATTTT. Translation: CASLRRGQGGNQPQHF.

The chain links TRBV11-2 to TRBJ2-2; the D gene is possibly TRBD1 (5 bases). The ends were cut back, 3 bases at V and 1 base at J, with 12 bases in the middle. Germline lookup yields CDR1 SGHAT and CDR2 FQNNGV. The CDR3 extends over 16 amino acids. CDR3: CASSFGPRGNTGELFF. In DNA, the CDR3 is TGTGCCAGCAGCTTTGGTCCTAGGGGGAACACCGGGGAGCTGTTTTTT. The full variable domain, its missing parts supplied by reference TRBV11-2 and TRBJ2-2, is EAGVAQSPRYKIIEKRQSVAFWCNPISGHATLYWYQQILGQGPKLLIQFQNNGVVDDSQLPKDRFSAERLKGVDSTLKIQPAKLEDSAVYLCASSFGPRGNTGELFFGEGSRLTVL.

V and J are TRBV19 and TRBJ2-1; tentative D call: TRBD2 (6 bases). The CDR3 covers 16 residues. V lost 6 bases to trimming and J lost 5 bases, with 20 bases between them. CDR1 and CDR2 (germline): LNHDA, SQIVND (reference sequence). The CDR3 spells CASSRRGEADHNEQFF. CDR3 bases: TGTGCCAGTAGCCGCCGCGGGGAAGCCGATCACAATGAGCAGTTCTTC.

CDR3 amino acids: CASSFARSYGYTF. CDR3 bases: TGTGCCAGCAGTTTTGCTAGATCCTATGGCTACACCTTC. The chain recombines TRBV28 with TRBJ1-2, with D hard to call. The CDR3 length is 13 residues. V was clipped by 3 bases and J by 4 bases, with 9 bases between them. CDR1 is MDHEN, CDR2 SYDVKM, per germline.

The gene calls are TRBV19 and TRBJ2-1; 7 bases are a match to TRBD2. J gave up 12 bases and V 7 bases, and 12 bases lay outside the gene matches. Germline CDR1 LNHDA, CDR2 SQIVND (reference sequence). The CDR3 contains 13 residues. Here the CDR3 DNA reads TGTGCCAGTACAGGGTGGCGGGAGTCGCGGCAGTTCTTC. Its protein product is CASTGWRESRQFF.